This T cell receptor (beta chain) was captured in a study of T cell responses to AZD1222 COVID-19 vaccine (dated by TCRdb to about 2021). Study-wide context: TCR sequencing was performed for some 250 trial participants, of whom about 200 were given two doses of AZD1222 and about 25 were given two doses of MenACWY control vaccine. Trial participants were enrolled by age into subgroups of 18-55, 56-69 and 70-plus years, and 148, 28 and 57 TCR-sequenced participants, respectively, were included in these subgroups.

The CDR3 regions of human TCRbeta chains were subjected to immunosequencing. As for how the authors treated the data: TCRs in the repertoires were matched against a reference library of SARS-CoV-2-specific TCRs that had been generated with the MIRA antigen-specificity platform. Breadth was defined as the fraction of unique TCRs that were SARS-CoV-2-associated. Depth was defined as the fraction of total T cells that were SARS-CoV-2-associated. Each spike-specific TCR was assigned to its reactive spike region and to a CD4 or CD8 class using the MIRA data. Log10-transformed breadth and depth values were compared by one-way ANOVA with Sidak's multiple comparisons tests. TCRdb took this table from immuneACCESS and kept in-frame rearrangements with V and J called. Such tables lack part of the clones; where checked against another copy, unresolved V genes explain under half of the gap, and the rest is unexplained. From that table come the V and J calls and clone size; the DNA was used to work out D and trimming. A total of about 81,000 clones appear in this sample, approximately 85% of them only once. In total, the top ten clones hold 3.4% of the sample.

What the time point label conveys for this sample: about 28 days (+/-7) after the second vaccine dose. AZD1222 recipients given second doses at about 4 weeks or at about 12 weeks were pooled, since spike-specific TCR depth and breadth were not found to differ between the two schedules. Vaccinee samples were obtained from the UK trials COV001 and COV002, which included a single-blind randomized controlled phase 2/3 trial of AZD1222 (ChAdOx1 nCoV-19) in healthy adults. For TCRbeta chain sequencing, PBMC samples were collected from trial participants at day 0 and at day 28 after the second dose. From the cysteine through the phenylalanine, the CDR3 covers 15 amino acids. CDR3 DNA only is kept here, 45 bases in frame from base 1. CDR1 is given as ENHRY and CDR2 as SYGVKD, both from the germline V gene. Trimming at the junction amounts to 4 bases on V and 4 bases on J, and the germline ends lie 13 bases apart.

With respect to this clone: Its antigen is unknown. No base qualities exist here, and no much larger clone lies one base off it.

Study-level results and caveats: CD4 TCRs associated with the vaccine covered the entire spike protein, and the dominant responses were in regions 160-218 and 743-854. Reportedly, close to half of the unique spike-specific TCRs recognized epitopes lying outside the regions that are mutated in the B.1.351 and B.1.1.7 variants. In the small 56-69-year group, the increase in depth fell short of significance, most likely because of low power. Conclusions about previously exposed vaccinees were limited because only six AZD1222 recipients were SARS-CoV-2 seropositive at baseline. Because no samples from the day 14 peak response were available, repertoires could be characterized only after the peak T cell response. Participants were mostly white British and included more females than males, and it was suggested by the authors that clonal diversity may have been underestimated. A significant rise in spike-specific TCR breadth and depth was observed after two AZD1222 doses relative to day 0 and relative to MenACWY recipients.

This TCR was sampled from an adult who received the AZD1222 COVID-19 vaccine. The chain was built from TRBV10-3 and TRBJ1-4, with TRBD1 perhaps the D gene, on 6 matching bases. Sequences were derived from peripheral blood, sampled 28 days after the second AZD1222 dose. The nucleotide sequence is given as TGTGCCATCAGTGGGGGAACAGGGAGTAATGAAAAACTGTTTTTT. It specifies CAISGGTGSNEKLFF.